One sample yielded the 14 T cell receptor beta chains listed below, sequenced in a study of T cell repertoires in cytomegalovirus infection. TCRdb independently ran MiXCR on the reads; one entry per CDR3 protein. The repertoire has about 180,000 distinct CDR3 sequences, approximately 17% of them found once; the top ten carry around 25%. The material sequenced was CD8+ T cells from PBMCs. Receptor source: a human donor in good health (CMV status not recorded). Some clones in this sample may be carry-over from other donors' samples.

There are a few counts of this clonotype. CDR3 residues: CSAETGDKDGYTF. In DNA, the CDR3 is TGCAGTGCTGAGACAGGGGATAAAGATGGCTACACCTTC. J is TRBJ1-2 and V is TRBV20-1; 8 bases map to TRBD1. The J segment lost 6 bases and the V segment lost 5 bases, leaving 8 bases of the junction unmatched. This CDR3 comprises 13 residues. The germline gives CDR1 DFQATT, CDR2 SNEGSKA (reference sequence).

This clonotype was detected only a few times. V usage is TRBV6-2 or TRBV6-3 and J usage is TRBJ2-1; 8 positions match TRBD1. V lost 2 bases, J lost 9 bases, and 6 bases stayed unmatched. From germline, CDR1 is MNHEY and CDR2 SVGEGT. The length of the CDR3 is 14 residues. DNA of the CDR3: TGTGCCAGCAGTTACCCGGGACAGGCGCCTGAGCAGTTCTTC. Translation: CASSYPGQAPEQFF.

This clonotype was counted between two and nine times. The V gene is TRBV20-1, the J gene TRBJ1-3; a weak D match, TRBD1 (5 bases). The germline V gene has CDR1 DFQATT and CDR2 SNEGSKA (reference sequence). The CDR3 spans 15 residues. V lost 6 bases to trimming and J lost 11 bases, with 26 bases between them. The DNA for the CDR3 is TGCAGTGCCTCCCGACTCGGACAAACGCCTCCGGCCATATATTTT. Its translation is CSASRLGQTPPAIYF.

This clonotype was seen at least ten times. The rearrangement joins TRBV6-1 to TRBJ2-7, with unresolved D. The germline CDR1 and CDR2 sequences are MNHNS and SASEGT. V lost 1 base, J lost 1 base, and 8 bases lay in between. The CDR3 length is 14 residues. CDR3 nucleotide sequence: TGTGCCAGCAGTGAAGATGGCTCATCCTACGAGCAGTACTTC. It specifies CASSEDGSSYEQYF.

In this sample, this clonotype turned up many times. This rearrangement joins TRBV20-1 to TRBJ1-1; 9 bases fit TRBD1. This CDR3 has 14 residues. V shed 5 bases and J 3 bases; nucleotides not matched to a gene: 7. In germline, CDR1 is DFQATT, CDR2 SNEGSKA (reference sequence). For the CDR3, the DNA is TGCAGTGCTCGGGACAGGGCGGGGGACACTGAAGCTTTCTTT. Translation: CSARDRAGDTEAFF.

The chain combines TRBV6-2 or TRBV6-3 with TRBJ2-2; perhaps TRBD1 as D (6 bases). The germline CDR1 and CDR2 sequences are MNHEY and SVGEGT. CDR3 size: 15 residues. The V gene lost 2 bases and the J gene lost 3 bases, with 10 bases spanning the gap. CDR3 sequence (DNA): TGTGCCAGCAGTTACGGGACATACCACACCGGGGAGCTGTTTTTT. This gives the protein CASSYGTYHTGELFF.

The chain combines TRBV13 with TRBJ2-7; D is possibly TRBD1 (6 bases). The CDR3 totals 13 residues. V was trimmed by 5 bases and J by 4 bases, leaving 12 bases between them. From germline, CDR1 is PRHDT and CDR2 FYEKMQ (reference sequence). The CDR3 reads CASSPKGVYEQYF. The CDR3 nucleotides read TGTGCCAGCAGCCCAAAGGGGGTGTACGAGCAGTACTTC.

The chain has TRBV6-6 and TRBJ2-7; 12 nucleotides match TRBD1. In germline, CDR1 is MNHNY, CDR2 SVGAGI (reference sequence). After removal of 2 bases from V and 7 bases from J, the junction contained 9 bases not matched to a gene. The CDR3 covers 16 residues. The CDR3 nucleotides are TGTGCCAGCAGTTACCCCCCGGGACAGGGGGCGGGAGAGCAGTACTTC. This translates into CASSYPPGQGAGEQYF.

Only a few counts were recorded for this clonotype. The chain combines TRBV5-6 with TRBJ2-5, with D perhaps matching TRBD2 (7 bases). The germline V gene has CDR1 SGHDT and CDR2 YYEEEE. V shed 4 bases and J shed 5 bases, with 24 bases lying between them. This CDR3 is 17 amino acids long. CDR3 region: CASSPEGGRPKWETQYF. The CDR3 DNA reads TGTGCCAGCAGCCCGGAGGGGGGGCGGCCGAAGTGGGAGACCCAGTACTTC.

This clonotype was detected a few times. Mismatch with germline at one junction end may stem from a read error. CDR3 nucleotides: TGTGCCAGCAGCTTATATCCTAGGGACAGGCGTAAAGTTTTT. This sequence encodes CASSLYPRDRRKVF. The chain couples TRBV11-2 to TRBJ1-4; 8 bases align to TRBD1. Germline values: CDR1 SGHAT, CDR2 FQNNGV. This CDR3 spans 14 amino acids.

The V gene is TRBV12-3 or TRBV12-4, the J gene TRBJ1-5, with 9 bases lining up with TRBD1. After removal of 0 bases from V and 5 bases from J, the junction contained 2 bases not matched to a gene. The CDR3 is made up of 15 amino acids. Here the CDR3 reads CASSLAGTGYQPQHF. CDR3 DNA sequence: TGTGCCAGCAGTTTAGCGGGGACAGGGTATCAGCCCCAGCATTTT.

The rearrangement uses TRBV20-1 and TRBJ2-7, with TRBD1 as a possible D gene (6 bases). Germline-derived CDR1 and CDR2 are DFQATT and SNEGSKA (reference sequence). With 1 base removed from V and 3 bases from J, the gap between germline ends came to 22 bases. This CDR3 has 17 residues. The CDR3 spells CSARAQATGPLNYEQYF. The CDR3 DNA is TGCAGTGCTAGAGCTCAGGCGACAGGCCCTTTGAACTACGAGCAGTACTTC.

This clonotype was recorded a few times. The chain couples TRBV7-8 to TRBJ1-5; D call uncertain. Germline loops: CDR1 SGHVS, CDR2 FQNEAQ. V gave up 1 base and J gave up 7 bases, with 11 bases separating them. The CDR3 runs 14 residues. Here the CDR3 DNA reads TGTGCCAGCAGCTTAGACACCACCAACCAGCCCCAGCATTTT. Translating it yields CASSLDTTNQPQHF.

The sample holds a few counts of this clonotype. The rearrangement joins TRBV6-2 or TRBV6-3 to TRBJ2-7, with D possibly matching TRBD1 (6 bases). Trimming cost V 1 base and J 0 bases, with 16 bases left between them. From germline, CDR1 is MNHEY and CDR2 SVGEGT. The CDR3 is 17 amino acids. DNA for the CDR3: TGTGCCAGCAGTTACTATAAGGGGGAACCCCGCTCCTACGAGCAGTACTTC. This gives the protein CASSYYKGEPRSYEQYF.